A single TCR beta chain is shown here with its context. Method: immunoSEQ multiplex PCR; TCRdb's copy keeps in-frame clones and lacks some. The sample comprises about 250,000 clones, around 88% of which are singletons, and under 1.5% rests with the top ten. This record belongs to a study of blood T cell repertoires in COVID-19. Across the study: COVID-19 samples, acute and convalescent, were from the United States, Italy and Spain.

The CDR3 is 14 amino acids. V was pared by 5 bases and J by 4 bases, with 14 bases between. Germline CDR1 reads SGHVS; CDR2 reads FQNEAQ. This chain joins TRBV7-8 and TRBJ2-5; the D gene is possibly TRBD2 (6 bases). Sequencing used peripheral blood. This TCR was sampled from a man at least 80 years old with acute or convalescent COVID-19. For the CDR3, the DNA is TGTGCCAGCAGCAGACTAGGGCGGTCAGAGACCCAGTACTTC. As protein: CASSRLGRSETQYF.